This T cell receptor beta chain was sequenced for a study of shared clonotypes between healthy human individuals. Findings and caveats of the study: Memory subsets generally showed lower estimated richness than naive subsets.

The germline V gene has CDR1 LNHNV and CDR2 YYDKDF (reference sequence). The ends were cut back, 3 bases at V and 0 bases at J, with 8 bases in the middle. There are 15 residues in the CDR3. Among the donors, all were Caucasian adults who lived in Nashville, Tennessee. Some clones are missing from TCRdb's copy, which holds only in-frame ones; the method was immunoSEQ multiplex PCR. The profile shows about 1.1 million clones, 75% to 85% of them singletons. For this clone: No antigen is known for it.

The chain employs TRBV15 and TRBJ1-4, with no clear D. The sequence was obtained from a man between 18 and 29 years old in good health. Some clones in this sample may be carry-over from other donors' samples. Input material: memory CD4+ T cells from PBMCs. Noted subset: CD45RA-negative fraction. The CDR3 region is CATSRPGATNEKLFF. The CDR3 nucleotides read TGTGCCACCAGCAGGCCGGGAGCAACTAATGAAAAACTGTTTTTT.